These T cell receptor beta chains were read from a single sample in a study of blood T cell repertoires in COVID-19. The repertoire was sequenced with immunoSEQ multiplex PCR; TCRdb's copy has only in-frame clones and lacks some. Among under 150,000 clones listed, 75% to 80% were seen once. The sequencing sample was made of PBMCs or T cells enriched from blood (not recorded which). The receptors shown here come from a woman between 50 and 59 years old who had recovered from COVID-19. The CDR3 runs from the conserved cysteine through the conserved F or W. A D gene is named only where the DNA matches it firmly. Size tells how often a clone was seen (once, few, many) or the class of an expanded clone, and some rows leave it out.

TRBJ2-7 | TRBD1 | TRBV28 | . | TGTGCCAGCAGTCAACTCGGGACAGGGGGCCACGAGCAGTACTTC | CASSQLGTGGHEQYF
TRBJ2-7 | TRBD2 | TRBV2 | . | TGTGCCAGCAGTGAGCGGGGGGAGCAGTACTTC | CASSERGEQYF
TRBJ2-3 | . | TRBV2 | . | TGTGCCAGCAGTGCTAGAGGGGGGGGCACAGATACGCAGTATTTT | CASSARGGGTDTQYF
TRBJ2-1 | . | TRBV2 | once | TGTGCCAGCAGCCCGCCAGGACTCTCGGTGCAGTTCTTC | CASSPPGLSVQFF
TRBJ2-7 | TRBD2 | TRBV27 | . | TGTGCCAGCAGTCCTTCTAGCGGGGGCTACGAGCAGTACTTC | CASSPSSGGYEQYF
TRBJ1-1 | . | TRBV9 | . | TGTGCCAGCAGCGTCACACCGAACACTGAAGCTTTCTTT | CASSVTPNTEAFF
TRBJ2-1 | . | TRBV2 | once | TGTGCCAGCAGTGAATATGACGGGGGGCAGGGGAAGGGTGAGCAGTTCTTC | CASSEYDGGQGKGEQFF
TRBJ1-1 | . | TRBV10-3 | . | TGTGCCATCAATCGGGACAAGAACACTGAAGCTTTCTTT | CAINRDKNTEAFF
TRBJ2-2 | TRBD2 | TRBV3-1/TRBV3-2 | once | TGTGCCAGCAGCCAAGGGACCATAGCGGGAGAGGGGAACGGGGAGCTGTTTTTT | CASSQGTIAGEGNGELFF
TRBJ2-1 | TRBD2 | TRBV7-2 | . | TGTGCCAGCAGCCCCTGGACTAGCGGGAGGAACAATGAGCAGTTCTTC | CASSPWTSGRNNEQFF
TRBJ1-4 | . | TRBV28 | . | TGTGCCAGCAGTGACTCCAGGGGAGCTAATGAAAAACTGTTTTTT | CASSDSRGANEKLFF
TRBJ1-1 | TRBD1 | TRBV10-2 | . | TGCGCCAGCAGTGGACAGGGCGGCGCCACTGAAGCTTTCTTT | CASSGQGGATEAFF
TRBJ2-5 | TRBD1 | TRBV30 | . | TGTGCCTGTGGACAGGGAAGCGAGACCCAGTACTTC | CACGQGSETQYF
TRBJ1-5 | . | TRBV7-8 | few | TGTGCCAGCAGCCAATGGGTAGGAGGACAGAGTTATCAGCCCCAGCATTTT | CASSQWVGGQSYQPQHF
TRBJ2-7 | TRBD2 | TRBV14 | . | TGTGCCAGCAGCCAACAGACAGCGGGGGAGCAGTACTTC | CASSQQTAGEQYF
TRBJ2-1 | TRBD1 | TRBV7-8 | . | TGTGCCAGCACCCCCGGACAGGGGGCGAATGAGCAGTTCTTC | CASTPGQGANEQFF
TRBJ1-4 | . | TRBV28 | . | TGTGCCAGCAGTTTATACAGGGATGAAAAACTGTTTTTT | CASSLYRDEKLFF
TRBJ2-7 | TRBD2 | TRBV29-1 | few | TGCAGCGTTGAAACGGGAGGGGCCTACGAGCAGTACTTC | CSVETGGAYEQYF
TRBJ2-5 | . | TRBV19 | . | TGTGCCAGTAGTATAAGGCGAGGGCAGACCCAGTACTTC | CASSIRRGQTQYF
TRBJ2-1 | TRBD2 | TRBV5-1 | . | TGCGCCAGCAGCTTAACTAGCGGTGACAATGAGCAGTTCTTC | CASSLTSGDNEQFF
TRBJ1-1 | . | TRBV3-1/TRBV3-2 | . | TGTGCCAGCAGCCAAAGCCCGCGGGGCACTGAAGCTTTCTTT | CASSQSPRGTEAFF
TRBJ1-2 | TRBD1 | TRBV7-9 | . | TGTGCCAGCAGCTTAAACGGACAGGCCAACTATGGCTACACCTTC | CASSLNGQANYGYTF
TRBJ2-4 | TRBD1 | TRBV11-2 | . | TGTGCCAGCAGCTTGGCGACAGGGGCGGGCGGAAACATTCAGTACTTC | CASSLATGAGGNIQYF
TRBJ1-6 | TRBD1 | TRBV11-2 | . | TGTGCCAGCAGCTTAGATGGGGGACAGGGAAATTCACCCCTCCACTTT | CASSLDGGQGNSPLHF
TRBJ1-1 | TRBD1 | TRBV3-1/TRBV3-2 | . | TGTGCCAGCAGCCAAGATTTTTCAGGGGGGAACACTGAAGCTTTCTTT | CASSQDFSGGNTEAFF
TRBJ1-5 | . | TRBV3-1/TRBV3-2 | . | TGTGCCAGCAGCCAAGATATGAATCAGCCCCAGCATTTT | CASSQDMNQPQHF
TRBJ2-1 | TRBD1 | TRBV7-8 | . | TGTGCCAGCAGCACTAGGGACAGGGTGTACTACAATGAGCAGTTCTTC | CASSTRDRVYYNEQFF
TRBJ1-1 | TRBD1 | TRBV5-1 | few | TGCGCCAGCAGGCCAGGACAGGCGACGAACACTGAAGCTTTCTTT | CASRPGQATNTEAFF
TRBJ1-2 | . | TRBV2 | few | TGTGCCCGAGGGCGGGGAGGGTACAATGGCTACACCTTC | CARGRGGYNGYTF
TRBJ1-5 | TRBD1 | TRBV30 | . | TGTGCCTGGAGCGCGGGACAGGGGGCTCAGCCCCAGCATTTT | CAWSAGQGAQPQHF
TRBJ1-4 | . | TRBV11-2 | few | TGTGCCAGCAGCTTATTTATTCTTGAAAAACTGTTTTTT | CASSLFILEKLFF
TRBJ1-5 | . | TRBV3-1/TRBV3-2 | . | TGTGCCAGCAGTTCAGGGCCCCAAGGCAATCAGCCCCAGCATTTT | CASSSGPQGNQPQHF
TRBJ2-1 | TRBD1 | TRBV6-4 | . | TGTGCCAGCAGTGCTACCGGGACAGGGTTTGTGGATGAGCAGTTCTTC | CASSATGTGFVDEQFF
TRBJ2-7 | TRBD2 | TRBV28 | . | TGTGCCAGCAGTAGCGGACTAGCGGGAGGGTACGAGCAGTACTTC | CASSSGLAGGYEQYF
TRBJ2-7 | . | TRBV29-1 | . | TGCAGCGTTGAAAGGTCAGGGATGGGGGAGCAGTACTTC | CSVERSGMGEQYF
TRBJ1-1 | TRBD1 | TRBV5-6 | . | TGTGCCAGCAGCTTGGGGACAGGGTCGACCACTGAAGCTTTCTTT | CASSLGTGSTTEAFF
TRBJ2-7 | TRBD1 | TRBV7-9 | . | TGTGCCAGCAGCGGGACAGGCAACGAGCAGTACTTC | CASSGTGNEQYF
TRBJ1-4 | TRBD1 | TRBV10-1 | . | TGCGCCACTTCACAGGGGTCTAATGAAAAACTGTTTTTT | CATSQGSNEKLFF
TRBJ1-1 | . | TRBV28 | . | TGTGCCAGCCGCTCGACAGCGCGGGGCGGTGAAGCTTTCTTT | CASRSTARGGEAFF
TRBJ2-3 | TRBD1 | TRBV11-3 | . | TGTGCCAGCAGCTTCCGGGACAGGGTAACCGATACGCAGTATTTT | CASSFRDRVTDTQYF
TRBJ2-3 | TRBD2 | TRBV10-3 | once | TGTGCCATCAGTGACGGGACTAGCGGTGAGAGGACAGATACGCAGTATTTT | CAISDGTSGERTDTQYF
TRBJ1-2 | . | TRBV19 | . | TGTGCCAGTAGTGATGTACAGGTCCAGGATGGCTACACCTTC | CASSDVQVQDGYTF
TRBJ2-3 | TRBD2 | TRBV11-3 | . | TGTGCCAGCAGCTTCCCCGCTGCGGGGGGGGCTATCACAGATACGCAGTATTTT | CASSFPAAGGAITDTQYF
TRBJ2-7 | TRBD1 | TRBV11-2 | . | TGTGCCAGCAGCCCGACAGGGGGCGAGCAGTACTTC | CASSPTGGEQYF
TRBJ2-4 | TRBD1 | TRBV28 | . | TGTGCCAGCGGGCCCACCCAGGGGGTAAAAAACATTCAGTACTTC | CASGPTQGVKNIQYF
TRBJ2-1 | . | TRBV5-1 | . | TGCGCCAGCAGCTTTCCTAGCAGCAATGAGCAGTTCTTC | CASSFPSSNEQFF
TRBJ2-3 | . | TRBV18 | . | TGTGCCAGCTCACCACCGTCCATTCGGACAGATACGCAGTATTTT | CASSPPSIRTDTQYF
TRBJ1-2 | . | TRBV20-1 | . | TGCAGTGCTAGTTTAGGAGGGATGGATGGCTACACCTTC | CSASLGGMDGYTF
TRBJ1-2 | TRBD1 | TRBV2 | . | TGTGCCAGCAGTCCTGACCGCCCGACAGGGAACTATGGCTACACCTTC | CASSPDRPTGNYGYTF
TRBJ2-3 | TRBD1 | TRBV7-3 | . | TGTGCCAGCAGCCCGGTCCCCAAGACAGGGGGTACAGATACGCAGTATTTT | CASSPVPKTGGTDTQYF
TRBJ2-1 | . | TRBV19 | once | TGTGCCAGTAGTCCCAAGCAGGGTAACAATGAGCAGTTCTTC | CASSPKQGNNEQFF
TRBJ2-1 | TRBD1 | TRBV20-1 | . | TGCAGTGCTAGTCGCTTACGACAGGGGGTTGTTAACAATGAGCAGTTCTTC | CSASRLRQGVVNNEQFF
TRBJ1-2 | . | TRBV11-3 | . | TGTGCCAGCAGCTTAGATTTCGCAGGGGCCACCTATGGCTACACCTTC | CASSLDFAGATYGYTF
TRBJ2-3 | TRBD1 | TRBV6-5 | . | TGTGCCAGCAGCTCCGGGACAGGGGGCAATACGCAGTATTTT | CASSSGTGGNTQYF
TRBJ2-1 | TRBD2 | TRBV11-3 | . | TGTGCCAGCAGCCGGACTAGCGGGAGCAACTACAATGAGCAGTTCTTC | CASSRTSGSNYNEQFF